This T cell receptor (beta chain) emerged from a study of radiotherapy plus CTLA-4 blockade in lung cancer. General study findings and limits: In blood, tumor-derived TCR clones expanded after radiotherapy plus ipilimumab.

Clones were read by immunoSEQ multiplex PCR, and TCRdb kept only the in-frame ones, dropping some. The data show approximately 78,000 clones, 78% seen once. On this clone itself: Its antigen remains unknown.

The source material was peripheral blood, sampled from a patient treated with radiotherapy plus ipilimumab. The sequence was obtained from a human donor with non-small cell lung cancer who had a complete response to radiotherapy plus ipilimumab.

In DNA form, the CDR3 reads TGTGCCAGTAGTATAGATCTAGGGGGAGTCTATGGCTACACCTTC. Protein product: CASSIDLGGVYGYTF. The chain combines TRBV19 with TRBJ1-2; weak D call: TRBD1 (6 bases). In germline, CDR1 is LNHDA, CDR2 SQIVND (reference sequence). This CDR3 has 15 residues. V dropped 0 bases and J dropped 4 bases, with 12 bases sitting between them.